The sequence of this T cell receptor (beta chain) was determined in a study of regulatory T cells in long-lasting Graves disease. General observations from the study: TCR diversity was lower in persistent Graves' patients than in newly diagnosed ones.

Through Arm-PCR of CDR3 regions and iRepertoire HTBI primers, TCR beta libraries were built. TCRdb processed the multiplex PCR reads anew with MiXCR; each CDR3 protein has one entry. The top ten hold 17% of the sample, which has around 470,000 distinct CDR3 sequences, approximately 15% seen once. Time point specified: newly diagnosed GD, antithyroid drugs for less than 3 months. After RNA was extracted from PBMCs, the TCR library was made from it. A note on this clonotype: As yet, its antigen is unknown.

Trimming pared 2 bases from V and 4 bases from J, leaving 8 bases between. CDR3 length: 13 amino acids. Germline assignment: CDR1 MNHNS and CDR2 SASEGT. The same data also went into a second study, on T cells in Graves' hyperthyroidism and ophthalmopathy. From that report: An absence of ophthalmopathy progression within 18 months meant stable Graves' hyperthyroidism.

The origin of this receptor is a woman in her forties or fifties with Graves disease. Material: peripheral blood mononuclear cells (PBMCs), obtained at new diagnosis, from a patient treated with antithyroid drugs. The genes are TRBV6-1 and TRBJ1-1; D is possibly TRBD1 (5 bases). CDR3 loop: CASSELGGTEAFF. CDR3 nucleotides: TGTGCCAGCAGTGAATTGGGGGGCACTGAAGCTTTCTTT.